This entry is about one T cell receptor beta chain. Its antigen is unknown. The junction had 5 bases not matched to a gene; V was cut back by 2 bases and J by 0 bases. The CDR3 length is 18 residues. Germline values: CDR1 SGHRS, CDR2 YFSETQ. The sample is drawn from a study of OX40 agonist ivuxolimab in advanced cancers. Across the whole study: There were three patients with partial responses, one having hepatocellular carcinoma and two cutaneous melanoma.

Here immunoSEQ multiplex PCR was the method, and the copy in TCRdb shows in-frame clones only, minus some. Of around 80,000 clones listed, roughly nine tenths are singletons. Study-wide results and caveats: The CD4+ and CD8+ T cells in the blood had expanded clonally by week 6 at 0.1 to 3.0 mg/kg. Partial responders dosed at 0.1-3.0 mg/kg displayed clonal expansion ranking among the lowest.

The chain joins TRBV5-1 to TRBJ2-3; 14 bases fit TRBD2. Material: CD4+ or CD8+ T cells sorted from blood, obtained in a trial of the OX40 agonist ivuxolimab. The TCR comes from an adult with an advanced solid tumor such as melanoma, head and neck, liver or kidney cancer. This CDR3 reads CASSLGLAGGPSTDTQYF. The CDR3 DNA is TGCGCCAGCAGCTTAGGACTAGCGGGGGGACCTAGCACAGATACGCAGTATTTT.